One sample yielded the 3 T cell receptor beta chains listed below, sequenced in a study of cytomegalovirus exposure and HLA in healthy donors. This PCR relied on a set of 60 Vbeta primers and 13 Jbeta primers. Only in-frame clones appear in the TCRdb table, and some are missing; sequencing was by immunoSEQ multiplex PCR. The sample consists of 100,000 to 150,000 clones, around 83% of them appearing once. The sequenced material came from PBMCs. The receptors stem from a woman between 50 and 59 years old in good health and CMV-seropositive.

The chain joins TRBV30 to TRBJ2-7; 7 bases agree with TRBD2. This CDR3 has 12 residues. CDR1 GTSNPN and CDR2 SVGIG come from the germline V gene (reference sequence). The trim removed 8 bases at V and 3 bases at J, leaving 7 bases unmatched. Here the CDR3 reads CARKASGYEQYF. The CDR3 nucleotides are TGTGCCCGGAAGGCTAGCGGCTACGAGCAGTACTTC.

The V and J genes are TRBV9 and TRBJ2-3, with no clear D. The germline V and J ends were trimmed by 0 bases and 6 bases, with 11 bases remaining between them. The germline gives CDR1 SGDLS, CDR2 YYNGEE. The CDR3 length is 14 residues. Written as DNA, the CDR3 is TGTGCCAGCAGCGTAGCTTTCGAGATCGATACGCAGTATTTT. Translation gives CASSVAFEIDTQYF.

CDR3 DNA sequence: TGTGCCACCAGCAGAGACCGCGGGCCTCGGGAGACCCAGTACTTC. It codes for CATSRDRGPRETQYF. The V gene is TRBV15, the J gene TRBJ2-5, with D perhaps TRBD2 (5 bases). This CDR3 has 15 amino acids. Germline V gene sequence: CDR1 LNHNV, CDR2 YYDKDF (reference sequence). Deletions cut 0 bases from V and 5 bases from J, with 13 bases between.